This TCR beta chain was profiled in a study of blood T cell repertoires in COVID-19. Whole-study context: Acute and convalescent COVID-19 samples came from the United States, Italy and Spain. Sample material is recorded as cDNA or gDNA derived from T cells, B-cell-depleted T cells, or PBMCs.

Germline CDR1 and CDR2: MNHEY and SVGAGI. Trimming shortened V by 2 bases and J by 9 bases, and 18 bases separated the two germline ends. This CDR3 region has 15 residues. Original data processing: Amplification of reference gene primers was used by the study to estimate nucleated cell counts. The table came from immunoSEQ multiplex PCR; TCRdb's copy has only in-frame clones and leaves some out. Clonal size and the V and J genes are those of that table, whereas D and trimming came from the DNA. The sample contains some 110,000 clones, roughly 85% of which appear only once. This chain joins TRBV6-5 and TRBJ2-3, with D possibly matching TRBD2 (5 bases). Sample: peripheral blood. This clonotype was obtained from a middle-aged man with acute or convalescent COVID-19. CDR3: CASSYDEALGETQYF. In nucleotides, the CDR3 is TGTGCCAGCAGTTACGATGAAGCCCTGGGAGAGACGCAGTATTTT.